This T cell receptor beta chain was recorded in a study of response to subunit inactivated influenza vaccine. The study's findings and limits: Authors suggested each seasonal flu vaccination may recruit only limited numbers of new T cells.

In its sample, this clonotype was seen a few times. Antigen: not known. V lost 8 bases and J 4 bases, leaving 23 bases between the germline ends. Per germline, CDR1 SEHNR and CDR2 FQNEAQ (reference sequence). This CDR3 contains 16 residues. TCRdb passed the RT-PCR reads through MiXCR, listing each CDR3 protein once. The table records about 700,000 distinct CDR3 sequences, about 14% of them present only once. This chain uses TRBV7-9 with TRBJ1-2; possibly TRBD1 for D (5 bases). Material: PBMCs from blood, obtained around 15 days before vaccination. The sequence came from a man in his fifties who received an inactivated influenza vaccine. The CDR3: CASEATEPGLSYGYTF. The CDR3 nucleotides read TGTGCCAGCGAAGCCACGGAGCCGGGACTGAGCTATGGCTACACCTTC.